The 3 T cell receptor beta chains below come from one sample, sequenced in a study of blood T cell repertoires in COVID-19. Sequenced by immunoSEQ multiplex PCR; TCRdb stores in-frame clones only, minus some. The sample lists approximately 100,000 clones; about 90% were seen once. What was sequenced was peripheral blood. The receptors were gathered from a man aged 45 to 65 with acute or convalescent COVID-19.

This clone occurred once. CDR3: CASSPGGGASEQYF. The DNA of the CDR3 is TGTGCCAGCAGCCCCGGGGGAGGGGCCAGCGAGCAGTACTTC. J is TRBJ2-7 and V is TRBV5-4, with TRBD2 matching 7 bases. Germline loops: CDR1 SGHNT, CDR2 YYREEE (reference sequence). The CDR3 has 14 residues. With 4 bases clipped from V and 6 bases from J, the junction kept 10 bases outside the gene matches.

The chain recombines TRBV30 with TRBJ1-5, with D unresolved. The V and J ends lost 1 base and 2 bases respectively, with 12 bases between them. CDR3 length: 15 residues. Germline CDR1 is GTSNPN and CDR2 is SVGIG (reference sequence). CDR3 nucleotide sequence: TGTGCCTGGAGTGGAGGTTCTGAGGGCAATCAGCCCCAGCATTTT. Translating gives CAWSGGSEGNQPQHF.

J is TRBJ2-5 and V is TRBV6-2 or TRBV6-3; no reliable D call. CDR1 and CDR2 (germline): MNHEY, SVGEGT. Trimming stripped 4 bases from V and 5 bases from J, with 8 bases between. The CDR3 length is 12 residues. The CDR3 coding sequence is TGTGCCAGCAGTTCGAGCTGGGAGACCCAGTACTTC. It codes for CASSSSWETQYF.